This T cell receptor beta chain was retrieved from a study of T cells in Graves' hyperthyroidism and ophthalmopathy. What was amplified from RNA transcripts were TCR beta CDR3 regions. HTBI primers drove first-round RT-PCR of the TCR CDR3. One entry per CDR3 protein results from TCRdb running MiXCR on the multiplex PCR reads. In the table there are hundreds of thousands of distinct CDR3 sequences, 17% of which are singletons. Trimming stripped 6 bases from V and 5 bases from J, with 22 bases between. The CDR3 consists of 16 residues. Only a few counts were recorded for this clonotype. Its antigen is unknown. Study conclusions and caveats: Using 13 V-J features, a model discriminated ophthalmopathy from stable hyperthyroidism. Most expanded thyroid clonotypes above 0.001 also appeared in blood.

PBMCs were obtained from 9 to 10 ml fresh peripheral blood. The chain carries TRBV12-3 or TRBV12-4 and TRBJ2-5; a possible D gene is TRBD1 (6 bases). The sequencing input was blood. The clonotype comes from a woman between 18 and 30 years old with Graves' ophthalmopathy. CDR3 sequence: CASSPLGRGGRETQYF. The CDR3 coding sequence is TGTGCCAGCAGCCCTCTAGGTCGAGGGGGAAGGGAGACCCAGTACTTC.